Shown below are 28 T cell receptor beta chains from a single sample sequenced in a study of shared clonotypes between healthy human individuals. Data came from immunoSEQ multiplex PCR; TCRdb stores just in-frame clones and leaves some out. The sample yields roughly 2.5 million clones, approximately 92% seen once. The sequenced material came from naive CD4+ T cells sorted from blood. Subset noted: CD45RA+ positively selected. Receptors originate from a man between 18 and 35 years old in good health.

This clone was seen a single time. The gene calls are TRBV2 and TRBJ1-6; D possibly corresponds to TRBD1 (5 bases). The CDR3 loop spans 14 amino acids. Trimming stripped 8 bases from V and 2 bases from J, with 10 bases between. Germline values: CDR1 SNHLY, CDR2 FYNNEI. CDR3 region: CASRGGAYNSPLHF. The CDR3 coding sequence is TGTGCCAGCCGTGGGGGGGCCTATAATTCACCCCTCCACTTT.

This chain uses TRBV7-2 with TRBJ1-2; D perhaps matches TRBD1 (5 bases). The CDR3 runs to 15 residues. Germline V CDR1 and CDR2: SGHTA, FQGNSA. Trimming pared 6 bases from V and 3 bases from J, leaving 17 bases between. In nucleotides, the CDR3 is TGTGCCAGCAGGTCCCCAGGGCGAGGAGACTATGGCTACACCTTC. As protein: CASRSPGRGDYGYTF.

This clone was seen a few times. CDR3 coding DNA: TGTGCCAGCAGTTACTCGTCAGGGTTTGGGCAGCCCCAGCATTTT. Translating gives CASSYSSGFGQPQHF. The rearrangement joins TRBV6-6 to TRBJ1-5; a possible D gene is TRBD1 (5 bases). The CDR3 contains 15 residues. Between the trimmed V and J ends, which lost 0 bases and 7 bases, there was a span of 13 bases. Germline-derived CDR1 and CDR2 are MNHNY and SVGAGI (reference sequence).

CDR3 sequence: CASSKLFWSYEQYF. The CDR3 region has the DNA TGTGCCAGCAGCAAACTTTTTTGGTCCTACGAGCAGTACTTC. The rearrangement uses TRBV21-1 and TRBJ2-7. TRBV21-1 is recorded as a pseudogene. This CDR3 spans 14 amino acids.

The chain is built from TRBV28 and TRBJ2-5; no clear D. V lost 4 bases to trimming and J lost 5 bases, with 11 bases between them. Per the germline V gene, CDR1 is MDHEN and CDR2 is SYDVKM. CDR3 length equals 13 residues. CDR3 sequence: CASSSPLGETQYF. Written as DNA, the CDR3 is TGTGCCAGCAGTTCCCCGCTAGGGGAGACCCAGTACTTC.

V usage is TRBV7-8 and J usage is TRBJ1-5, with 11 positions matching TRBD1. V lost 5 bases and J lost 4; bases outside the gene matches: 10. The CDR3 runs to 17 residues. Germline assignment: CDR1 SGHVS and CDR2 FQNEAQ. The CDR3 here is CASSTLGRDRGNQPQHF. CDR3 in DNA: TGTGCCAGCAGCACCCTCGGGCGGGACAGGGGGAATCAGCCCCAGCATTTT.

The chain has TRBV10-3 and TRBJ1-6; TRBD1 matches 10 bases. Germline V gene sequence: CDR1 ENHRY, CDR2 SYGVKD. Losses at the gene ends were 8 bases for V and 7 bases for J; bases not matched to a gene: 8. CDR3 length equals 15 residues. CDR3 sequence (DNA): TGTGCCATCGGGACAGGGGAAGAAAAGAATTCACCCCTCCACTTT. Translation: CAIGTGEEKNSPLHF.

The chain uses TRBV19 and TRBJ2-5; TRBD2 agrees at 11 bases. Germline V CDR1 and CDR2: LNHDA, SQIVND (reference sequence). Losses at the gene ends were 5 bases for V and 1 base for J; bases not matched to a gene: 3. The CDR3 is made up of 15 amino acids. The DNA of the CDR3 is TGTGCCAGTAGTGATGGACTAGCGGGCCAAGAGACCCAGTACTTC. This codes for CASSDGLAGQETQYF. Full variable domain (rest looked up from reference TRBV19 and TRBJ2-5): DGGITQSPKYLFRKEGQNVTLSCEQNLNHDAMYWYRQDPGQGLRLIYYSQIVNDFQKGDIAEGYSVSREKKESFPLTVTSAQKNPTAFYLCASSDGLAGQETQYFGPGTRLLVL.

The J gene is TRBJ2-5, the V gene TRBV18, with 7 nucleotides matching TRBD2. Germline values: CDR1 KGHSH, CDR2 LQKENI. This CDR3 has 14 residues. The V gene end was trimmed by 0 bases and the J gene end by 7 bases; junction bases not matched to a gene: 5. The chain's CDR3 is CASSPPGGSTTQYF. In DNA, the CDR3 is TGTGCCAGCTCACCACCGGGGGGGAGTACGACCCAGTACTTC. Complete variable domain (other parts from reference TRBV18 and TRBJ2-5): NAGVMQNPRHLVRRRGQEARLRCSPMKGHSHVYWYRQLPEEGLKFMVYLQKENIIDESGMPKERFSAEFPKEGPSILRIQQVVRGDSAAYFCASSPPGGSTTQYFGPGTRLLVL.

About this clone itself: This sample includes further DNA sequences coding for the same CDR3. This chain joins TRBV5-1 and TRBJ1-1; D remains unclear. V was cut by 0 bases and J by 0 bases, with 6 bases left in between. This CDR3 has 14 amino acids. The V gene's germline CDR1 is SGHRS and CDR2 YFSETQ. The CDR3 is CASSLGAVNTEAFF. CDR3 DNA: TGCGCCAGCAGCTTGGGGGCTGTGAACACTGAAGCTTTCTTT.

V and J are TRBV27 and TRBJ1-4; D gene uncertain. V dropped 7 bases and J dropped 8 bases, with 20 bases sitting between them. The CDR3 is 15 residues long. The germline CDR1 and CDR2 sequences are MNHEY and SMNVEV (reference sequence). As DNA, the CDR3 is TGTGCCAGCACTATTTCCGATGGGGTGGGGGAAAAACTGTTTTTT. Its protein is CASTISDGVGEKLFF.

V is TRBV18 and J is TRBJ1-1; D perhaps matches TRBD1 (6 bases). The V end was cut by 1 base, the J end by 1 base, with 10 bases between. The CDR3 is 15 amino acids. Germline loops: CDR1 KGHSH, CDR2 LQKENI. The CDR3 protein is CASSPRGGPNTEAFF. The CDR3 bases are TGTGCCAGCTCACCACGTGGGGGGCCGAACACTGAAGCTTTCTTT.

As concerns this clone: Other DNA sequences in the sample encode the same CDR3. The rearrangement joins TRBV6-5 to TRBJ2-7; weak D call: TRBD1 (6 bases). Trimming took off 0 bases at V and 3 bases at J, with 12 bases between the two ends. Germline V CDR1 and CDR2: MNHEY, SVGAGI. This CDR3 spans 15 amino acids. CDR3 DNA: TGTGCCAGCAGTTACTCGTCGGGACAAGGCTACGAGCAGTACTTC. Amino acid sequence: CASSYSSGQGYEQYF.

The J gene is TRBJ1-5, the V gene TRBV4-1; weak D call: TRBD1 (5 bases). The germline gives CDR1 MGHRA, CDR2 YSYEKL. Deletions cut 0 bases from V and 6 bases from J, with 24 bases between. The CDR3 sequence is 19 residues long. The CDR3 DNA reads as TGCGCCAGCAGCCAAGATTTCGGGGGTGGCCTCGTCAAGGGTCAGCCCCAGCATTTT. This gives the protein CASSQDFGGGLVKGQPQHF.

This clone appeared a few times. This chain uses TRBV4-1 with TRBJ1-1; D is possibly TRBD1 (5 bases). V lost 5 bases, J lost 6 bases, and 7 bases lay in between. Germline V CDR1 and CDR2: MGHRA, YSYEKL. The CDR3 is 11 amino acids. The CDR3 spells CASSGGAEAFF. CDR3 sequence (DNA): TGCGCCAGCAGCGGGGGGGCTGAAGCTTTCTTT.

V usage is TRBV11-1 and J usage is TRBJ2-1, with D perhaps TRBD2 (6 bases). Between the trimmed V and J ends, which lost 3 bases and 5 bases, there was a span of 14 bases. This CDR3 has 15 residues. Germline CDR1 SGHAT, CDR2 FQDESV (reference sequence). This CDR3 reads CASSFFGWGDNEQFF. CDR3 coding DNA: TGTGCCAGCAGCTTTTTCGGTTGGGGGGACAATGAGCAGTTCTTC.

The chain is built from TRBV30 and TRBJ2-5; D is unresolved. The CDR3 totals 11 residues. V lost 3 bases and J 4 bases, leaving 6 bases between the germline ends. The germline V gene encodes CDR1 GTSNPN and CDR2 SVGIG (reference sequence). In DNA form, the CDR3 reads TGTGCCTGGAGCCTTCGAGAGACCCAGTACTTC. It is translated as CAWSLRETQYF.

The V and J genes are TRBV6-6 and TRBJ1-3; maybe TRBD1 (6 bases). Germline V gene lookup returns CDR1 MNHNY and CDR2 SVGAGI (reference sequence). CDR3 size: 14 residues. V lost 2 bases and J 4 bases, leaving 9 bases between the germline ends. The CDR3 DNA follows: TGTGCCAGCAGTTACGAGGGACACGGAAACACCATATATTTT. Its protein product is CASSYEGHGNTIYF.

CDR3 bases: TGTGCCAGCAGTGAAGGGTACCTGGGGGTTCAGCCCCAGCATTTT. Translating gives CASSEGYLGVQPQHF. This chain connects TRBV6-1 to TRBJ1-5; perhaps TRBD1 as D (5 bases). The CDR3 totals 15 residues. CDR1 is MNHNS and CDR2 is SASEGT in the germline V gene. Trimming took off 1 base at V and 6 bases at J, with 13 bases between the two ends.

The V gene is TRBV5-5, the J gene TRBJ2-2, with D hard to call. Germline CDR1 SGHKS, CDR2 YYEKEE (reference sequence). The CDR3 has 14 amino acids. V was clipped by 6 bases and J by 0 bases, with 9 bases between them. CDR3 nucleotide sequence: TGTGCCAGCACAGAGCCAGCGAACACCGGGGAGCTGTTTTTT. Its protein product is CASTEPANTGELFF.

The genes are TRBV4-1 and TRBJ2-7; no definite D call. Germline-derived CDR1 and CDR2 are MGHRA and YSYEKL. V lost 0 bases, J lost 2 bases, and 8 bases lay in between. The CDR3 sequence is 14 residues long. The CDR3: CASSQDVHPYEQYF. CDR3 DNA sequence: TGCGCCAGCAGCCAAGATGTCCATCCCTACGAGCAGTACTTC.

The chain employs TRBV2 and TRBJ2-5, with a tentative D call TRBD2 (6 bases). V was shortened by 2 bases and J by 4 bases, with 14 bases between the two germline ends. The CDR3 has 15 residues. From germline, CDR1 is SNHLY and CDR2 FYNNEI. DNA of the CDR3: TGTGCCAGCAGTGAAAGACGGCTAGCGTCAGAGACCCAGTACTTC. Protein sequence: CASSERRLASETQYF.

This clone was observed a handful of times. The chain combines TRBV15 with TRBJ1-5; perhaps TRBD1 as D (6 bases). This CDR3 region has 13 residues. The germline V and J ends were trimmed by 3 bases and 7 bases, with 10 bases remaining between them. Germline V gene sequence: CDR1 LNHNV, CDR2 YYDKDF (reference sequence). CDR3 nucleotides: TGTGCCACCAGCAGGGGACAAGGACAGCCCCAGCATTTT. Protein sequence: CATSRGQGQPQHF.

The genes are TRBV2 and TRBJ1-6, with 7 bases that match TRBD1. Looked up from germline, CDR1 is SNHLY and CDR2 is FYNNEI. With V trimmed by 6 bases and J by 9 bases, 2 bases remained unmatched. This CDR3 contains 12 residues. The CDR3: CASSHRGSPLHF. As DNA, the CDR3 is TGTGCCAGCAGCCACAGGGGTTCACCCCTCCACTTT.

The chain has TRBV6-5 and TRBJ2-1; D unresolved. Germline V gene lookup returns CDR1 MNHEY and CDR2 SVGAGI. V lost 6 bases and J 7 bases, leaving 7 bases between the germline ends. The CDR3 contains 11 residues. CDR3 DNA: TGTGCCAGCAGCAGGCGGAATGAGCAGTTCTTC. Translated: CASSRRNEQFF.

The chain has TRBV5-1 and TRBJ1-1; the match to TRBD1 covers 8 bases. J gave up 1 base and V 4 bases, and 12 bases lay outside the gene matches. The V gene's germline CDR1 is SGHRS and CDR2 YFSETQ. The CDR3 contains 17 residues. The CDR3 here is CASSRRKLTGANTEAFF. The CDR3 coding sequence is TGCGCCAGCAGCCGACGAAAACTGACAGGGGCGAACACTGAAGCTTTCTTT. Together with reference TRBV5-1 and TRBJ1-1, the CDR3 gives the full variable domain: KAGVTQTPRYLIKTRGQQVTLSCSPISGHRSVSWYQQTPGQGLQFLFEYFSETQRNKGNFPGRFSGRQFSNSRSEMNVSTLELGDSALYLCASSRRKLTGANTEAFFGQGTRLTVV.

This rearrangement joins TRBV5-1 to TRBJ2-2; 10 positions match TRBD1. Germline V gene lookup returns CDR1 SGHRS and CDR2 YFSETQ. V was clipped by 0 bases and J by 6 bases; unmatched bases: 5. This CDR3 comprises 16 residues. CDR3 coding DNA: TGCGCCAGCAGCTTGGCTCCGGGACAGGGGTCCGGGGAGCTGTTTTTT. It specifies CASSLAPGQGSGELFF.

This chain joins TRBV18 and TRBJ1-5, with 10 bases that match TRBD1. From germline, CDR1 is KGHSH and CDR2 LQKENI. With 2 bases clipped from V and 0 bases from J, the junction kept 7 bases outside the gene matches. There are 18 residues in the CDR3. CDR3 nucleotides: TGTGCCAGCTCACCAGTGACAGGGGGCGGAAATAGCAATCAGCCCCAGCATTTT. Encoded protein: CASSPVTGGGNSNQPQHF.